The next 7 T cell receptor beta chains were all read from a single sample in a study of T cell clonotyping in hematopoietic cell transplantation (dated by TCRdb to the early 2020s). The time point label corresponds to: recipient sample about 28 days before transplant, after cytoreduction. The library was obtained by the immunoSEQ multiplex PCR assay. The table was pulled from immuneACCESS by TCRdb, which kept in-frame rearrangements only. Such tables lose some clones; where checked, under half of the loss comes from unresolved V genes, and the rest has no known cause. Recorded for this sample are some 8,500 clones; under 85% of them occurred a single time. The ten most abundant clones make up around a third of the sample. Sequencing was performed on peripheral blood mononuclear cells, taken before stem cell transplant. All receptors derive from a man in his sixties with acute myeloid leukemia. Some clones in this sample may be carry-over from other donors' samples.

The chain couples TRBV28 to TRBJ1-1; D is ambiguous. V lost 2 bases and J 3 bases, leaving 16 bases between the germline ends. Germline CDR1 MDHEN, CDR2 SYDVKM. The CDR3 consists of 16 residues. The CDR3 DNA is TGTGCCAGCAGTTTAAAGCGCGGACGAGAGGACACTGAAGCTTTCTTT. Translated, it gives CASSLKRGREDTEAFF.

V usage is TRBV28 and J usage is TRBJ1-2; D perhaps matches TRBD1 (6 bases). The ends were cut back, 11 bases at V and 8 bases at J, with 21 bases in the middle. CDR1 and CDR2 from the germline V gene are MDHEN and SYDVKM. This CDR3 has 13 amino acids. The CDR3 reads CASGGLGGNGYTF. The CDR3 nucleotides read TGTGCCTCGGGGGGCCTAGGGGGTAACGGCTACACCTTC.

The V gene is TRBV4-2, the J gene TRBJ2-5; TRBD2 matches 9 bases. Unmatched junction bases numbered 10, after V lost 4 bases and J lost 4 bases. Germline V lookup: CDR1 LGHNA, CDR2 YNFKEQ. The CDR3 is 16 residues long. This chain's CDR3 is CASSPNSGGGGETQYF. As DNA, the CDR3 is TGTGCCAGCAGCCCGAATAGCGGGGGAGGCGGAGAGACCCAGTACTTC.

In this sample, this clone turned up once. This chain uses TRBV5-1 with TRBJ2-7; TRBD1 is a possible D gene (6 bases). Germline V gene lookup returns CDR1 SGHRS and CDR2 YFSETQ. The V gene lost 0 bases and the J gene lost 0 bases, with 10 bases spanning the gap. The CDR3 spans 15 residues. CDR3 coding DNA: TGCGCCAGCAGCTTGGGGACAGCGAACTCCTACGAGCAGTACTTC. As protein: CASSLGTANSYEQYF.

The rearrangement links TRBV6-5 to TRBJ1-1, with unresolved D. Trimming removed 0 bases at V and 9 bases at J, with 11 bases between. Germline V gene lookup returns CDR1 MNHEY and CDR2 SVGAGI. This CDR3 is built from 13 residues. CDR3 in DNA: TGTGCCAGCAGTTACTCTGAGACGACTAAAGCTTTCTTT. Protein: CASSYSETTKAFF.

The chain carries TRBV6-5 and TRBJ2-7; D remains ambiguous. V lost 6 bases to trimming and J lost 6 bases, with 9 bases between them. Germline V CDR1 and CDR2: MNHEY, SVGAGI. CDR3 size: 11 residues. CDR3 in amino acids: CASRRGFEQYF. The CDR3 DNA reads TGTGCCAGCAGGCGCGGATTCGAGCAGTACTTC.

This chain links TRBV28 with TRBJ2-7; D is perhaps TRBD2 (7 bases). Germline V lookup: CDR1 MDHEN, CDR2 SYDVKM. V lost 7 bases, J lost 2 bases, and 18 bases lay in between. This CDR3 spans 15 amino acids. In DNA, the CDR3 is TGTGCCAGCATTTCCGGCGGGGGCAACACCTACGAGCAGTACTTC. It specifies CASISGGGNTYEQYF.